The 3 T cell receptor beta chains presented below share a single source sample, sequenced in a study of early stage breast cancer tumors. TCRdb's copy holds only in-frame clones and misses some; the assay was immunoSEQ multiplex PCR. The sample lists about 28,000 clones, roughly four fifths seen once, with about 4.3% in the top ten. The sequenced material came from blood. These TCRs come from a person aged 35-55 years with breast cancer.

The V call is TRBV18, the J call TRBJ2-1, with unresolved D. Germline values: CDR1 KGHSH, CDR2 LQKENI. The CDR3 has 13 amino acids. Between the trimmed V and J ends, which lost 3 bases and 9 bases, there was a span of 12 bases. CDR3 bases: TGTGCCAGCTCACCCATGGCCACAGCTGAGCAGTTCTTC. Residues: CASSPMATAEQFF.

V and J are TRBV18 and TRBJ2-7, with a possible D match to TRBD2 (5 bases). Germline CDR1 reads KGHSH; CDR2 reads LQKENI. Trimming took off 3 bases at V and 0 bases at J, with 12 bases between the two ends. This CDR3 region has 15 residues. The CDR3 loop reads CASSPGSGPSYEQYF. The DNA for the CDR3 is TGTGCCAGCTCACCTGGGAGCGGACCCTCCTACGAGCAGTACTTC.

The chain recombines TRBV7-2 with TRBJ2-1; no clear D. The CDR3 runs to 17 residues. V was shortened by 5 bases and J by 5 bases, with 22 bases between the two germline ends. CDR1 is SGHTA and CDR2 is FQGNSA in the germline V gene. Written as DNA, the CDR3 is TGTGCCAGCAGCCCTGGCACGACGTCCCTCAGCGACAATGAGCAGTTCTTC. Its translation: CASSPGTTSLSDNEQFF.